This T cell receptor beta chain derives from a study of CD8+ T cells in alopecia areata. Study-wide results and caveats: Between patients, shared TCR sequences were less clear than in mice. This was possibly due in part to HLA diversity in the patient population.

The CDR3 totals 13 residues. The ends were cut back, 5 bases at V and 2 bases at J, with 10 bases in the middle. Germline V gives CDR1 LNHDA, CDR2 SQIVND (reference sequence). Following RNA extraction, reverse transcription yielded cDNA that acted as the sequencing template. The protocol was immunoSEQ multiplex PCR, while the TCRdb copy is restricted to in-frame clones and leaves out a portion. Of approximately 31,000 clones listed, 70% to 80% are singletons. As concerns this clone: Its matching antigen is unknown.

Collection of lesional scalp punch biopsies and peripheral blood was performed in alopecia areata patients. Sorting of PBMCs yielded the CD4+ and CD8+ T cells. The rearrangement links TRBV19 to TRBJ2-7, with a tentative D call TRBD1 (6 bases). The clonotype originates from a human donor with alopecia areata. The sample consisted of NKG2D-low CD8+ T cells sorted from blood. The CDR3 spells CASSPGQAYEQYF. CDR3 coding DNA: TGTGCCAGTAGTCCGGGACAAGCCTACGAGCAGTACTTC.